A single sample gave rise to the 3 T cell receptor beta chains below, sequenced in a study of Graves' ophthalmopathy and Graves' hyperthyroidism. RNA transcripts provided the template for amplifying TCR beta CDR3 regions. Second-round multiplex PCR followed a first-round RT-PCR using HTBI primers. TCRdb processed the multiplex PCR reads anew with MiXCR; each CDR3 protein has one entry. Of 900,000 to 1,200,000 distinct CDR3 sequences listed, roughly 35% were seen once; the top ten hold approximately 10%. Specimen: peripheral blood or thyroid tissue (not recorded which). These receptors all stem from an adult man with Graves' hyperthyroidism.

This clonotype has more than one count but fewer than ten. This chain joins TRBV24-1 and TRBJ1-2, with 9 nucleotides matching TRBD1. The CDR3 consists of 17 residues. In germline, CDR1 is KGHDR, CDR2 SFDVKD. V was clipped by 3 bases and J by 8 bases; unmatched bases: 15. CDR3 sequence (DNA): TGTGCCACCAGTGATGTATTCAGTGGGGACAGGGAGGACGGCTACACCTTC. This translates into CATSDVFSGDREDGYTF.

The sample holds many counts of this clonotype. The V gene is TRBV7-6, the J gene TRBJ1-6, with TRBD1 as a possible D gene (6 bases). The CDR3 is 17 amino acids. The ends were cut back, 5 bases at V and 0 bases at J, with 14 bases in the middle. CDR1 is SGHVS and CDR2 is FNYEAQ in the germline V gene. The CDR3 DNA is TGTGCCAGCAGCGCTACAGGGACTAGCTCCTATAATTCACCCCTCCACTTT. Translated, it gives CASSATGTSSYNSPLHF.

The CDR3 loop is CSATPPISNSYEQYF. CDR3 DNA sequence: TGCAGTGCTACCCCCCCTATCTCTAACTCCTACGAGCAGTACTTC. The chain carries TRBV20-1 and TRBJ2-7, with D uncertain. This CDR3 region has 15 residues. CDR1 is DFQATT, CDR2 SNEGSKA, per germline (reference sequence). V was trimmed by 4 bases and J by 0 bases, leaving 16 bases between them.